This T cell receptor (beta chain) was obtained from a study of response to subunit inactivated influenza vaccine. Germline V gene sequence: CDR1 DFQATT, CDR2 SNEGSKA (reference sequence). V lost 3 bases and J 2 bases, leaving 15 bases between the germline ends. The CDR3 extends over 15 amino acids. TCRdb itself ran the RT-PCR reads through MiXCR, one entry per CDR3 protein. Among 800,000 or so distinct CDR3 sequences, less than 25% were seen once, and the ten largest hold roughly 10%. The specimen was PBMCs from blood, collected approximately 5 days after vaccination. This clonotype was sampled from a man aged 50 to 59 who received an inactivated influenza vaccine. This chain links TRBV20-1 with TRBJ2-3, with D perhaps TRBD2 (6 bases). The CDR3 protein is CSASGSKWDTDTQYF. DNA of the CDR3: TGCAGTGCTAGCGGGAGCAAATGGGACACAGATACGCAGTATTTT.